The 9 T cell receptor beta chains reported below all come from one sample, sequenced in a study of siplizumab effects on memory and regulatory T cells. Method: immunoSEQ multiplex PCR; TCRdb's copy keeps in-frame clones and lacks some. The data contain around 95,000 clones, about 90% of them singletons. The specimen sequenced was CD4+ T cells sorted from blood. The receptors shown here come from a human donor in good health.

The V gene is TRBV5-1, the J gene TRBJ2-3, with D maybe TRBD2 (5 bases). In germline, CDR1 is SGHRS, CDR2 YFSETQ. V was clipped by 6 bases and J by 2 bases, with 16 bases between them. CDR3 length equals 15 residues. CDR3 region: CASTRGGVFTDTQYF. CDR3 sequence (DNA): TGCGCCAGCACCCGGGGTGGGGTCTTCACAGATACGCAGTATTTT.

DNA for the CDR3: TGTGCCAGCAGTTACTCGCCCGGGGCTGGCTACACCTTC. Protein: CASSYSPGAGYTF. This chain connects TRBV6-6 to TRBJ1-2, with D possibly TRBD1 on 5 matching bases. Trimming shortened V by 0 bases and J by 7 bases, and 9 bases separated the two germline ends. CDR1 MNHNY and CDR2 SVGAGI come from the germline V gene (reference sequence). The CDR3 contains 13 residues.

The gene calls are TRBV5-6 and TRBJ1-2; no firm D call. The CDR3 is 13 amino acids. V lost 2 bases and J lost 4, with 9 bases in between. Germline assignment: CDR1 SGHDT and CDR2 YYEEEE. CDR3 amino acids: CASSFSAVYGYTF. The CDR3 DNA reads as TGTGCCAGCAGCTTCTCGGCAGTCTATGGCTACACCTTC.

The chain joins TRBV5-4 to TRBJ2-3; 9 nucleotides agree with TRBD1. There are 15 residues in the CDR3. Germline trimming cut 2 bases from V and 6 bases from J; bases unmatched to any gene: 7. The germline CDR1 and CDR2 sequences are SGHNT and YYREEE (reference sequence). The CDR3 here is CASSLNPTGGDTQYF. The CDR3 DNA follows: TGTGCCAGCAGCTTAAATCCCACAGGGGGCGATACGCAGTATTTT.

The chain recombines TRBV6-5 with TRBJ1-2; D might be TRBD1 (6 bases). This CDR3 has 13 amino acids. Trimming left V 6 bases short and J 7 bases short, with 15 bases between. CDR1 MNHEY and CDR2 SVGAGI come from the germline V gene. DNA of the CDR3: TGTGCCAGCAGACCCGGACAGATCCCTGGCTACACCTTC. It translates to CASRPGQIPGYTF.

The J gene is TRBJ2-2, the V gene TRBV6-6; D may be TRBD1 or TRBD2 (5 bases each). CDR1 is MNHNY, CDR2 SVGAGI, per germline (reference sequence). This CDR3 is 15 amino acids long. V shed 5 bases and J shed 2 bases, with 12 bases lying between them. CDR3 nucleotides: TGTGCCAGCAGTCCCCCGGGACCAAACACCGGGGAGCTGTTTTTT. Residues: CASSPPGPNTGELFF.

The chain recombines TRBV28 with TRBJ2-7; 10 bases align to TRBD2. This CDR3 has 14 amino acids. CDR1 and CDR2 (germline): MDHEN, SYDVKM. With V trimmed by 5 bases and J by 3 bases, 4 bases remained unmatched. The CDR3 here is CASSLAGDLYEQYF. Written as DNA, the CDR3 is TGTGCCAGCAGTCTAGCGGGGGACCTCTACGAGCAGTACTTC.

The CDR3 DNA follows: TGTGCCTGGAGTGTACCCGGGGGCCTAATATATTTT. Its protein product is CAWSVPGGLIYF. The chain uses TRBV30 and TRBJ1-3; possible D gene TRBD1, 6 bases. V was shortened by 0 bases and J by 13 bases, with 13 bases between the two germline ends. This CDR3 spans 12 amino acids. The germline V gene has CDR1 GTSNPN and CDR2 SVGIG (reference sequence). Combining the CDR3 with reference TRBV30 and TRBJ1-3 gives the whole variable domain SQTIHQWPATLVQPVGSPLSLECTVEGTSNPNLYWYRQAAGRGLQLLFYSVGIGQISSEVPQNLSASRPQDRQFILSSKKLLLSDSGFYLCAWSVPGGLIYFGEGSWLTVV.

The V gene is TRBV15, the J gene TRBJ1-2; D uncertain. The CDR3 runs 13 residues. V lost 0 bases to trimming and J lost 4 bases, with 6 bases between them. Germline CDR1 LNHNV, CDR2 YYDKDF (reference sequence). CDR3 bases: TGTGCCACCAGCAGAGATCCAGGCTATGGCTACACCTTC. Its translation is CATSRDPGYGYTF.